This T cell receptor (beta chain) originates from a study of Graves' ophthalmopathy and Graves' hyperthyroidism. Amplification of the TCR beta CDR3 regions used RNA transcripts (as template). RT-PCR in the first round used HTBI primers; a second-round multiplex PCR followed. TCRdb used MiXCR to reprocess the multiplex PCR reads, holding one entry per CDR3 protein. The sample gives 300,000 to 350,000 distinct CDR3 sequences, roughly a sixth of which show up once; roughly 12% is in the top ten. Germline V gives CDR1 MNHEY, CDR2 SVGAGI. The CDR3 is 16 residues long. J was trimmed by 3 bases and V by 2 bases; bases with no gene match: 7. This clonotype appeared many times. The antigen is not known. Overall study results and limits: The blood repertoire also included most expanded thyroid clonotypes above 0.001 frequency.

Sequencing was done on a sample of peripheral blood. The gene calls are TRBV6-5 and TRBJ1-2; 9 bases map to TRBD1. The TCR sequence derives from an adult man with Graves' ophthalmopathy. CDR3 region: CASSYAGTGRDYGYTF. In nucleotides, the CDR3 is TGTGCCAGCAGTTACGCCGGGACAGGGAGAGACTATGGCTACACCTTC.